The present T cell receptor beta chain was sequenced within a study of blood T cells in healthy people across ages. Every donor provided approximately 10 milliliters of peripheral blood. General study findings and limits: Older individuals had lower TCR beta diversity per million T cells (the decline was roughly linear).

CDR1 SGDLS and CDR2 YYNGEE come from the germline V gene. The CDR3 runs to 16 residues. The ends lost 4 bases at V and 8 bases at J; junction bases unmatched: 17. In this sample, this clonotype turned up a few times. What it recognizes is unknown. Combining a sample-barcoded 5' primer with a J-beta primer mix, a second PCR ran for about 7 to 11 cycles. One entry per CDR3 protein results from TCRdb running MiXCR on the 5' RACE reads. The repertoire includes around 990,000 distinct CDR3 sequences, roughly two fifths of them detected once, and over 10% sits in the top ten. Input material: blood. The gene calls are TRBV9 and TRBJ1-2; 7 bases agree with TRBD1. The sequence derives from a young man in good health. CDR3 sequence: CASSRMGQPRGQGYTF. The CDR3 DNA follows: TGTGCCAGCAGCCGAATGGGACAGCCAAGAGGCCAGGGCTACACCTTC.